Described below is a single T cell receptor (beta chain) sequence and its context. The data derive from a study of human CD8 memory T cell subsets. Researchers made TCR beta libraries via UMI-labeled 5' RACE. Using the 5' RACE reads, TCRdb records one entry per CDR3 protein without DNA. The table gives about 5,500 distinct CDR3 sequences; the top ten clones make up around 20% of it. Buffy coats donated by healthy individuals were the origin of the PBMC. It was from duplicate vials of approximately 160,000 sorted CD8+ T cells per subset that RNA came. Sequencing used CD8+ T cells from PBMCs. The sequence was collected from a human donor in good health.

The CDR3 here is CASSSGSQETQYF. The chain employs TRBV6-6 and TRBJ2-5. Germline V CDR1 and CDR2: MNHNY, SVGAGI (reference sequence). This CDR3 contains 13 residues.